A selection of T cell receptor beta chains follows, all from one sample in a study of cytotoxic CD8 clonotypes in ibrutinib-treated CLL. Some clones are missing from TCRdb's copy, which holds only in-frame ones; the method was immunoSEQ multiplex PCR. This sample has approximately 11,000 clones; around 82% occur once, and the top ten carry approximately 22%. The source was PBMCs, collected at disease progression, from a patient treated with ibrutinib. The receptor source for this set is a human donor with chronic lymphocytic leukemia. CDR3s include the opening cysteine and the closing phenylalanine or tryptophan.

j_gene	v_gene	CDR3aa
TRBJ2-7	TRBV5-1	CASQQLPVTYEQYF
TRBJ2-3	TRBV30	CAWSLGLAGSTDTQYF
TRBJ2-7	TRBV28	CASRDAGGWPEQYF
TRBJ2-7	TRBV29-1	CSVNSGEQYF
TRBJ2-1	TRBV7-3	CASSATGNSYNEQFF
TRBJ2-1	TRBV6-5	CASSYGQGLGEQFF
TRBJ2-5	TRBV11-2	CASSSPGRGQETQYF
TRBJ2-1	TRBV4-2	CASSQGYGNSADEQFF
TRBJ2-7	TRBV18	CASSPDSSSYEQYF
TRBJ2-2	TRBV5-1	CASTAPGNTGELFF
TRBJ1-2	TRBV10-3	CAISEDRVTGSSYGYTF
TRBJ2-5	TRBV11-1	CASSLLQGAGETQYF
TRBJ2-2	TRBV6-5	CASRMTAVSGELFF
TRBJ2-1	TRBV7-3	CASSSGLAGVYEQFF
TRBJ2-3	TRBV6-5	CASTRAPFSTDTQYF
TRBJ2-5	TRBV5-1	CASSLGDEETQYF
TRBJ1-5	TRBV27	CASSLGGDQPQHF
TRBJ2-6	TRBV27	CASSGVIWLQSRANVLTF
TRBJ2-1	TRBV19	CASSDGRFNNEQFF
TRBJ2-1	TRBV2	CASSELADGYNEQFF
TRBJ2-7	TRBV30	CAWSVGVLAISPRQYF
TRBJ2-5	TRBV10-3	CAISQETSAQETQYF
TRBJ2-7	TRBV19	CASSGVTTPLGYEQYF
TRBJ2-3	TRBV29-1	CSAGLGLNTDTQYF
TRBJ2-5	TRBV28	CASSFIGGRRQETQYF
TRBJ2-3	TRBV30	CAWNGLAASTDTQYF
TRBJ2-5	TRBV7-9	CASSLEAEQETQYF
TRBJ1-4	TRBV5-6	CASSLGRDRGRGTNEKLFF
TRBJ1-1	TRBV30	CAWSQEDWATEAFF
TRBJ2-7	TRBV7-8	CASSSGQEPYEQYF
TRBJ1-2	TRBV10-2	CASSPGSYGYTF
TRBJ2-1	TRBV4-1	CASSQDTSAFYNEQFF
TRBJ1-1	TRBV29-1	CSVGGDTEAFF
TRBJ2-1	TRBV6-6	CASFSGRAANEQFF
TRBJ2-3	TRBV6-1	CASSVNRGASTDTQYF
TRBJ2-1	TRBV6-5	CASSYGTPLNEQFF
TRBJ2-1	TRBV28	CASSLGGSKYNEQFF
TRBJ2-1	TRBV19	CASNPSGKFYNEQFF
TRBJ1-4	TRBV28	CASYTTATNEKLFF
TRBJ1-1	TRBV20-1	CSARPGPTFFF
TRBJ2-1	TRBV7-3	CASSLRGRDNEQFF
TRBJ1-5	TRBV28	CASSPASGRNQPQHF
TRBJ2-1	TRBV27	CAIGTNSYNEQFF
TRBJ1-1	TRBV4-1	CASSPTTIMNTEAFF
TRBJ1-1	TRBV29-1	CSAGGQGNEAFF
TRBJ1-4	TRBV2	CASSSGGADEKLFF
TRBJ2-5	TRBV7-9	CASSLGQETQYF
TRBJ2-6	TRBV7-9	CASSTTGNGANVLTF
TRBJ1-1	TRBV19	CASSIRPLTRGSREAFF
TRBJ1-1	TRBV30	CAWGRDSDLAFF
TRBJ1-1	TRBV7-7	CASSLVVDRGELNTEAFF
TRBJ1-5	TRBV6-6	CASMGRVGNQPQHF
TRBJ2-3	TRBV7-8	CASSLLDTQYF
TRBJ2-5	TRBV7-6	CASSSDRAQTQYF
TRBJ2-2	TRBV7-8	CASSLEAGGITGELFF
TRBJ2-3	TRBV6-6	CASSYGIAGGVDTQYF
TRBJ1-1	TRBV7-1	CASSPIPKGDTEAFF